The subject of this entry is one TCR beta chain. This record comes from a study of blood T cell repertoires in COVID-19. Study-level background: Samples representing acute and convalescent COVID-19 were sourced from the United States, Italy and Spain. Sources were T cells, B-cell-depleted T cells, or PBMCs; the material itself was cDNA or gDNA.

As handled by the study authors: The authors estimated nucleated cell counts from reference gene primer amplification. TCRdb's table, derived via immunoSEQ multiplex PCR, lists solely in-frame clones and lacks some. D and trimming were read from the DNA, whereas the V and J calls and clone size are those reported in that table. Here the sample spans approximately 250,000 clones, roughly 89% being singletons. V lost 6 bases, J lost 2 bases, and 11 bases lay in between. The CDR3 contains 14 residues. Germline CDR1 reads MNHEY; CDR2 reads SVGAGI. The gene calls are TRBV6-5 and TRBJ1-3; the D gene is possibly TRBD1 (6 bases). Sequencing was carried out using peripheral blood. The TCR was taken from a man aged 25-40 years who had recovered from COVID-19. The CDR3 DNA reads as TGTGCCAGCAGGCTACAGGGCACTGGAAACACCATATATTTT. Its translation: CASRLQGTGNTIYF.